This T cell receptor beta chain was recovered during a study of blood T cell repertoires in COVID-19. V lost 5 bases and J lost 5; bases outside the gene matches: 4. CDR3 length: 13 amino acids. CDR1 and CDR2 from the germline V gene are MNHNY and SVGAGI (reference sequence). Produced via immunoSEQ multiplex PCR; TCRdb's table is partial and in-frame only. The profile shows roughly 360,000 clones, around 84% of them singletons. The sequencing sample was made of peripheral blood. This rearrangement joins TRBV6-6 to TRBJ2-7; 9 bases are a match to TRBD1. The source of this sequence is a human donor with acute or convalescent COVID-19. The donor label of this sample is uncertain. The CDR3 reads CASSTGTGNEQYF. The CDR3 DNA reads as TGTGCCAGCAGTACCGGGACAGGGAACGAGCAGTACTTC.